One sample yielded the 29 T cell receptor beta chains listed below, sequenced in a study of shared clonotypes between healthy human individuals. Here immunoSEQ multiplex PCR was the method, and the copy in TCRdb shows in-frame clones only, minus some. The sample holds about 2.1 million clones, roughly 91% seen once. CD8 cells regarded as naive lacked CD45RO, were positively chosen for CCR7, and omitted terminally differentiated effector memory CD45RA+ cells. Sequencing used naive CD8+ T cells from PBMCs. The source of these receptors is a man aged 18 to 29 in good health. Some clones in this sample may be carry-over from other donors' samples.

The rearrangement uses TRBV5-8 and TRBJ2-4; 7 bases are shared with TRBD2. The CDR3 length is 13 residues. V trimming: 7 bases; J trimming: 8 bases; junction bases outside the gene matches: 9. The V gene's germline CDR1 is SGHTS and CDR2 YDEGEE. The CDR3 is CASLSGIRDIQYF. CDR3 sequence (DNA): TGTGCCAGCCTAAGCGGGATTAGGGACATTCAGTACTTC. Together with reference TRBV5-8 and TRBJ2-4, the CDR3 gives the full variable domain: EAGVTQSPTHLIKTRGQQATLRCSPISGHTSVYWYQQALGLGLQFLLWYDEGEERNRGNFPPRFSGRQFPNYSSELNVNALELEDSALYLCASLSGIRDIQYFGAGTRLSVL.

This chain connects TRBV6-5 to TRBJ2-1, with D uncertain. Trimming removed 4 bases at V and 8 bases at J, with 9 bases between. This CDR3 has 12 amino acids. CDR1 is MNHEY and CDR2 is SVGAGI in the germline V gene. In DNA form, the CDR3 reads TGTGCCAGCAGTTTGAGCCCCCATGAGCAGTTCTTC. Translating it yields CASSLSPHEQFF.

The CDR3 nucleotides read TGTGCCAGCAGCCCCCGTCTCCGAGGGTTTGGGCGGGAGACCTCCTACGAGCAGTACTTC. It is translated as CASSPRLRGFGRETSYEQYF. The V and J genes are TRBV13 and TRBJ2-7; 7 bases are shared with TRBD2. Germline CDR1 PRHDT, CDR2 FYEKMQ (reference sequence). The CDR3 sequence is 20 residues long. The V and J ends lost 5 bases and 0 bases, in that order; junction bases with no gene match: 22.

This rearrangement joins TRBV5-1 to TRBJ1-2, with D hard to call. The germline V gene encodes CDR1 SGHRS and CDR2 YFSETQ. The ends were cut back, 2 bases at V and 0 bases at J, with 8 bases in the middle. The CDR3 spans 14 residues. CDR3 nucleotide sequence: TGCGCCAGCAGCTTAGGAAACCCTAACTATGGCTACACCTTC. Protein sequence: CASSLGNPNYGYTF.

The table lists this clone with a count of one. The chain uses TRBV11-2 and TRBJ2-1; D might be TRBD2 (5 bases). V gave up 0 bases and J gave up 8 bases, with 14 bases separating them. Germline V gives CDR1 SGHAT, CDR2 FQNNGV. The CDR3 covers 15 residues. In DNA form, the CDR3 reads TGTGCCAGCAGCTTAGAAGACGGGATTGTCGATGAGCAGTTCTTC. Residues: CASSLEDGIVDEQFF.

CDR3 amino acids: CASSQGALYGLAGDEQYF. Here the CDR3 DNA reads TGTGCCAGCAGCCAAGGGGCTTTATATGGACTAGCGGGAGACGAGCAGTACTTC. The chain is built from TRBV4-2 and TRBJ2-7, with 13 bases that match TRBD2. The CDR3 is 18 residues long. CDR1 is LGHNA, CDR2 YNFKEQ, per germline. V lost 1 base to trimming and J lost 5 bases; unmatched junction nucleotides: 11.

This sequence joins TRBV9 and TRBJ2-1; D not resolved. The CDR3 has 11 residues. V was shortened by 4 bases and J by 10 bases, with 9 bases between the two germline ends. Germline values: CDR1 SGDLS, CDR2 YYNGEE. CDR3 amino acids: CASSPPGEQFF. The CDR3 nucleotides are TGTGCCAGCAGCCCCCCCGGGGAGCAGTTCTTC. Filled out from reference TRBV9 and TRBJ2-1, the complete variable domain reads DSGVTQTPKHLITATGQRVTLRCSPRSGDLSVYWYQQSLDQGLQFLIQYYNGEERAKGNILERFSAQQFPDLHSELNLSSLELGDSALYFCASSPPGEQFFGPGTRLTVL.

The gene calls are TRBV4-1 and TRBJ2-1, with 12 nucleotides matching TRBD2. Trimming took 4 bases from V and 6 from J; bases not matched to a gene: 10. This CDR3 region has 17 residues. Per germline, CDR1 MGHRA and CDR2 YSYEKL. CDR3 residues: CASSLRETSGSRNEQFF. CDR3 sequence (DNA): TGCGCCAGCAGCCTTAGGGAGACTAGCGGGAGCCGCAATGAGCAGTTCTTC.

On this clone: At the DNA level, this CDR3 is encoded by other sequences in the same sample as well. V is TRBV27 and J is TRBJ1-1; TRBD1 matches at 9 bases. Germline CDR1 is MNHEY and CDR2 is SMNVEV (reference sequence). The CDR3 has 14 residues. Unmatched junction bases numbered 3, after V lost 3 bases and J lost 4 bases. This CDR3 is CASSFTGGVTEAFF. CDR3 sequence (DNA): TGTGCCAGCAGTTTTACAGGGGGCGTCACTGAAGCTTTCTTT.

This chain connects TRBV5-1 to TRBJ2-2; D possibly matches TRBD1 or TRBD2 (5 bases each). V dropped 4 bases and J dropped 0 bases, with 16 bases sitting between them. This CDR3 contains 17 residues. Germline V gene data show CDR1 as SGHRS and CDR2 as YFSETQ. For the CDR3, the DNA is TGCGCCAGCAGCCTCCCGTTAGGGACCGCGAACACCGGGGAGCTGTTTTTT. Translation: CASSLPLGTANTGELFF.

This sequence joins TRBV5-1 and TRBJ2-7; TRBD1 agrees at 7 bases. This CDR3 has 14 amino acids. With 4 bases clipped from V and 2 bases from J, the junction kept 6 bases outside the gene matches. Germline V gene data show CDR1 as SGHRS and CDR2 as YFSETQ. The CDR3, as DNA: TGCGCCAGCAGCCGGGACAGCCCTACCTACGAGCAGTACTTC. It translates to CASSRDSPTYEQYF.

The rearrangement joins TRBV5-6 to TRBJ2-2, with D possibly being TRBD2 (5 bases). V was shortened by 3 bases and J by 7 bases, with 16 bases between the two germline ends. The CDR3 has 15 amino acids. Germline lookup yields CDR1 SGHDT and CDR2 YYEEEE. CDR3: CASSWGDGNFGELFF. The CDR3 DNA reads as TGTGCCAGCAGCTGGGGAGACGGGAACTTCGGGGAGCTGTTTTTT.

This chain links TRBV7-2 with TRBJ2-1; TRBD2 might be the D (6 bases). The CDR3 loop spans 15 amino acids. CDR1 is SGHTA and CDR2 is FQGNSA in the germline V gene. The V gene lost 0 bases and the J gene lost 8 bases, with 14 bases spanning the gap. The CDR3 sequence: CASSLARGDFHEQFF. CDR3 sequence (DNA): TGTGCCAGCAGCTTAGCGCGTGGGGACTTCCATGAGCAGTTCTTC. Looking up the rest from reference TRBV7-2 and TRBJ2-1 gives the full variable domain: GAGVSQSPSNKVTEKGKDVELRCDPISGHTALYWYRQSLGQGLEFLIYFQGNSAPDKSGLPSDRFSAERTGGSVSTLTIQRTQQEDSAVYLCASSLARGDFHEQFFGPGTRLTVL.

The chain links TRBV7-8 to TRBJ2-5; TRBD2 matches 14 bases. This CDR3 is built from 16 residues. Trimming at V came to 5 bases and at J to 4 bases, leaving 6 bases not matched to a gene. The germline V gene has CDR1 SGHVS and CDR2 FQNEAQ. Here the CDR3 reads CASSRGTSGSRETQYF. Written as DNA, the CDR3 is TGTGCCAGCAGCCGTGGGACTAGCGGGAGTCGAGAGACCCAGTACTTC.

The chain links TRBV23-1 to TRBJ1-4, with D possibly being TRBD1 (5 bases). TRBV23-1 is reported as an ORF; its role is uncertain. Trimming left V 11 bases short and J 8 bases short, with 18 bases between. The CDR3 is 13 amino acids. The CDR3 DNA reads TGCGCCGGGTCGGGACGGCCTCGGGAAAAACTGTTTTTT. Protein: CAGSGRPREKLFF.

The chain has TRBV27 and TRBJ2-7; either TRBD1 or TRBD2 may supply D (7 bases each). The CDR3 loop spans 13 amino acids. The V and J ends lost 8 bases and 3 bases respectively, with 14 bases between them. From germline, CDR1 is MNHEY and CDR2 SMNVEV (reference sequence). CDR3 amino acids: CASQGGASYEQYF. DNA of the CDR3: TGTGCCAGCCAGGGGGGGGCTAGCTACGAGCAGTACTTC.

V and J are TRBV9 and TRBJ2-3, with 7 bases that match TRBD2. V gave up 2 bases and J gave up 5 bases; unmatched junction bases: 8. The CDR3 has 15 residues. The germline gives CDR1 SGDLS, CDR2 YYNGEE. The CDR3 reads CASSVKRDFKDTQYF. CDR3 bases: TGTGCCAGCAGCGTGAAGCGGGACTTCAAAGATACGCAGTATTTT. The entire variable domain, with the rest obtained from reference TRBV9 and TRBJ2-3, is as follows: DSGVTQTPKHLITATGQRVTLRCSPRSGDLSVYWYQQSLDQGLQFLIQYYNGEERAKGNILERFSAQQFPDLHSELNLSSLELGDSALYFCASSVKRDFKDTQYFGPGTRLTVL.

The sample holds one count of this clone. V usage is TRBV21-1 and J usage is TRBJ1-2. TRBV21-1 is given as a pseudogene. The CDR3 loop spans 19 amino acids. The CDR3 DNA sequence: TGTGCCAGCAGCAAAGTCTACAAATACGGGCCCCTCCATCTCTATGGCTACACCTTC. Amino acid sequence: CASSKVYKYGPLHLYGYTF.

The chain carries TRBV27 and TRBJ2-7, with 8 bases aligning to TRBD1. Trimming at V came to 1 base and at J to 1 base, leaving 6 bases not matched to a gene. Germline CDR1 reads MNHEY; CDR2 reads SMNVEV (reference sequence). CDR3 length: 16 amino acids. The CDR3 DNA reads TGTGCCAGCAGTTTATGGCCGACAGGGGCTTCCTACGAGCAGTACTTC. It is translated as CASSLWPTGASYEQYF.

In DNA, the CDR3 is TGTGCCAGCAAAGCGACTACAAGCTCCTACAATGAGCAGTTCTTC. This gives the protein CASKATTSSYNEQFF. The chain joins TRBV28 to TRBJ2-1; D may be TRBD2 (5 bases). The ends were cut back, 7 bases at V and 0 bases at J, with 13 bases in the middle. Germline V lookup: CDR1 MDHEN, CDR2 SYDVKM. This CDR3 has 15 residues.

The chain joins TRBV6-5 to TRBJ1-1; maybe TRBD1 (6 bases). The CDR3 is made up of 13 amino acids. Germline V gives CDR1 MNHEY, CDR2 SVGAGI. With 5 bases removed from V and 6 bases from J, the gap between germline ends came to 13 bases. CDR3 amino acids: CASSGDPGAEAFF. In nucleotides, the CDR3 is TGTGCCAGCAGTGGGGACCCAGGGGCTGAAGCTTTCTTT.

The chain uses TRBV5-4 and TRBJ2-5; D may match TRBD1 or TRBD2 (5 bases each). V lost 3 bases and J lost 2, with 17 bases in between. The germline V gene encodes CDR1 SGHNT and CDR2 YYREEE (reference sequence). CDR3 length: 16 amino acids. The CDR3 DNA reads TGTGCCAGCAGCTCCCACCCCGGGACGGTGCAAGAGACCCAGTACTTC. It yields the protein CASSSHPGTVQETQYF.

The chain carries TRBV18 and TRBJ2-1; no clear D gene. This CDR3 contains 17 residues. Germline assignment: CDR1 KGHSH and CDR2 LQKENI. The V end was cut by 5 bases, the J end by 2 bases, with 19 bases between. The CDR3 sequence is CASSNPSPKGPYNEQFF. CDR3 coding DNA: TGTGCCAGCTCAAACCCGAGTCCTAAAGGCCCCTACAATGAGCAGTTCTTC.

The gene calls are TRBV10-3 and TRBJ2-1; 7 nucleotides align to TRBD2. The CDR3 length is 15 residues. Germline CDR1 reads ENHRY; CDR2 reads SYGVKD. The ends lost 6 bases at V and 8 bases at J; junction bases unmatched: 13. CDR3 sequence: CAISRVGREIDEQFF. The CDR3 coding sequence is TGTGCCATCAGCAGGGTGGGGCGGGAGATCGATGAGCAGTTCTTC.

This chain links TRBV19 with TRBJ2-3; TRBD2 is a possible D gene (5 bases). This CDR3 has 14 residues. Germline V gene sequence: CDR1 LNHDA, CDR2 SQIVND (reference sequence). V shed 7 bases and J shed 5 bases, with 16 bases lying between them. CDR3: CASNAGSEGDTQYF. DNA of the CDR3: TGTGCCAGTAACGCGGGCTCCGAGGGAGATACGCAGTATTTT.

The genes are TRBV7-6 and TRBJ2-3; D ambiguous. The CDR3 length is 12 residues. The germline CDR1 and CDR2 sequences are SGHVS and FNYEAQ. Trimming stripped 5 bases from V and 14 bases from J, with 17 bases between. The CDR3, as DNA: TGTGCCAGCAGCGACACCGCACCCCTGACGTATTTT. This sequence encodes CASSDTAPLTYF.

A single count supports this clone. This chain joins TRBV14 and TRBJ1-2; D is possibly TRBD1 (6 bases). Trimming removed 0 bases from V and 7 bases from J, with 18 bases in between. CDR3 length equals 16 residues. The V gene's germline CDR1 is SGHDN and CDR2 FVKESK. CDR3 coding DNA: TGTGCCAGCAGCCAAGATCGGGGTCCAGGGGAAGGTGGCTACACCTTC. Encoded protein: CASSQDRGPGEGGYTF.

This rearrangement joins TRBV19 to TRBJ2-5, with no clear D. Per the germline V gene, CDR1 is LNHDA and CDR2 is SQIVND (reference sequence). Deletions cut 7 bases from V and 1 base from J, with 13 bases between. There are 14 residues in the CDR3. The CDR3 DNA reads as TGTGCCAGTACCCTAGGAGCAGGCCAAGAGACCCAGTACTTC. Amino acids: CASTLGAGQETQYF.

In its sample, this clone was seen once. The chain combines TRBV25-1 with TRBJ2-1, with 8 positions matching TRBD2. This CDR3 contains 14 residues. Germline CDR1 and CDR2: MGHDK and SYGVNS. Trimming removed 4 bases from V and 5 bases from J; junction bases left unmatched: 4. This CDR3 is CASSARGGDNEQFF. In DNA form, the CDR3 reads TGTGCCAGCAGTGCCCGGGGGGGGGACAATGAGCAGTTCTTC.